This passage covers 26 T cell receptor beta chains from one sample sequenced in a study of control samples from healthy donors and cancer patients. Sequenced by immunoSEQ multiplex PCR; TCRdb stores in-frame clones only, minus some. The sample has 150,000 or so clones; 80% to 95% are singletons. Material: blood. All receptors come from a woman in her 50s in good health.

The genes are TRBV6-5 and TRBJ2-7; perhaps TRBD1 as D (6 bases). CDR1 is MNHEY, CDR2 SVGAGI, per germline. Trimming cost V 6 bases and J 3 bases, with 18 bases left between them. CDR3 length equals 15 residues. CDR3 coding DNA: TGTGCCAGCAGAGATACCGGGACACTACACTACGAGCAGTACTTC. Protein product: CASRDTGTLHYEQYF.

This chain connects TRBV4-1 to TRBJ2-2, with D tentatively TRBD2 (6 bases). The CDR3 runs to 14 residues. Germline V gives CDR1 MGHRA, CDR2 YSYEKL. Trimming removed 4 bases at V and 5 bases at J, with 11 bases between. CDR3 DNA sequence: TGCGCCAGCAGCCTGACTGGGGGGACCGGGGAGCTGTTTTTT. Amino acid sequence: CASSLTGGTGELFF.

The chain is built from TRBV30 and TRBJ2-1; D may be TRBD2 (6 bases). Germline CDR1 and CDR2: GTSNPN and SVGIG (reference sequence). V was cut by 2 bases and J by 4 bases, with 9 bases left in between. CDR3 length: 13 residues. The CDR3 region has the DNA TGTGCCTGGAGTCCCCGGGGGTACAATGAGCAGTTCTTC. The encoded protein is CAWSPRGYNEQFF.

The CDR3 DNA reads TGTGCCAGCAGCCTCGGCGGGACGGATCATGAAAAACTGTTTTTT. Translation gives CASSLGGTDHEKLFF. V gene TRBV14 combines with J gene TRBJ1-4, with a weak D call TRBD1 (5 bases). The ends were cut back, 4 bases at V and 6 bases at J, with 15 bases in the middle. From germline, CDR1 is SGHDN and CDR2 FVKESK. The CDR3 has 15 amino acids. Full variable domain (rest looked up from reference TRBV14 and TRBJ1-4): EAGVTQFPSHSVIEKGQTVTLRCDPISGHDNLYWYRRVMGKEIKFLLHFVKESKQDESGMPNNRFLAERTGGTYSTLKVQPAELEDSGVYFCASSLGGTDHEKLFFGSGTQLSVL.

This clone was seen only a few times. This chain uses TRBV10-2 with TRBJ2-1; 11 nucleotides match TRBD2. V lost 2 bases and J lost 9; bases outside the gene matches: 6. The V gene's germline CDR1 is WSHSY and CDR2 SAAADI. The CDR3 runs to 15 residues. CDR3 sequence reads: CASSETLAGGFEQFF. DNA for the CDR3: TGCGCCAGCAGTGAGACTCTAGCGGGAGGATTTGAGCAGTTCTTC.

The rearrangement uses TRBV18 and TRBJ2-7, with TRBD2 identical over 10 bases. Germline V gives CDR1 KGHSH, CDR2 LQKENI. The J segment lost 2 bases and the V segment lost 1 base, leaving 2 bases of the junction unmatched. The CDR3 loop spans 15 amino acids. CDR3 residues: CASSPLAGGAYEQYF. CDR3 coding DNA: TGTGCCAGCTCACCACTAGCGGGAGGCGCCTACGAGCAGTACTTC.

V is TRBV2 and J is TRBJ1-5; 7 positions agree with TRBD1. J lost 0 bases, V lost 8 bases, and 13 bases had no gene match. In germline, CDR1 is SNHLY, CDR2 FYNNEI. The CDR3 extends over 17 amino acids. CDR3: CASYSGQAVYSNQPQHF. CDR3 DNA sequence: TGTGCCAGCTATTCAGGACAGGCCGTATATAGCAATCAGCCCCAGCATTTT.

The chain combines TRBV6-4 with TRBJ1-2; 7 bases are a match to TRBD1. This CDR3 contains 17 residues. Germline V gives CDR1 MRHNA, CDR2 SNTAGT. Trimming removed 4 bases from V and 4 bases from J; junction bases left unmatched: 15. CDR3 bases: TGTGCCAGCAGTGCCAATCCGTACAGGGGTTCCGGCTATGGCTACACCTTC. Translation gives CASSANPYRGSGYGYTF.

This chain joins TRBV18 and TRBJ1-3, with D possibly matching TRBD1 (5 bases). CDR1 KGHSH and CDR2 LQKENI come from the germline V gene. Trimming left V 2 bases short and J 1 base short, with 9 bases between. The CDR3 runs 15 residues. CDR3 nucleotides: TGTGCCAGCTCACCAGGTCAGGGTTCTGGAAACACCATATATTTT. Protein: CASSPGQGSGNTIYF.

V is TRBV11-2 and J is TRBJ1-1; weak D call: TRBD1 (5 bases). The CDR3 covers 15 residues. In germline, CDR1 is SGHAT, CDR2 FQNNGV. The V end was cut by 2 bases, the J end by 4 bases, with 14 bases between. The CDR3 is CASSLSGGKTTEAFF. CDR3 sequence (DNA): TGTGCCAGCAGCTTATCGGGGGGAAAGACCACTGAAGCTTTCTTT.

The chain couples TRBV29-1 to TRBJ1-5; no clear D. CDR1 is SQVTM, CDR2 ANQGSEA, per germline. This CDR3 contains 14 residues. V dropped 6 bases and J dropped 0 bases, with 12 bases sitting between them. The CDR3 DNA reads as TGCAGCGTCACGGACGGAGATAGCAATCAGCCCCAGCATTTT. Encoded protein: CSVTDGDSNQPQHF.

CDR3 sequence reads: CASSEIPDGQPQHF. For the CDR3, the DNA is TGTGCCAGCAGTGAAATTCCGGACGGTCAGCCCCAGCATTTT. The chain joins TRBV2 to TRBJ1-5; D gene uncertain. The CDR3 loop spans 14 amino acids. Trimming cost V 2 bases and J 6 bases, with 11 bases left between them. Germline lookup yields CDR1 SNHLY and CDR2 FYNNEI.

The gene calls are TRBV2 and TRBJ1-1; D possibly corresponds to TRBD1 (6 bases). Per germline, CDR1 SNHLY and CDR2 FYNNEI. Between the trimmed V and J ends, which lost 3 bases and 4 bases, there was a span of 9 bases. CDR3 length equals 13 residues. CDR3 region: CASSEGGLTEAFF. The CDR3 DNA sequence: TGTGCCAGCAGTGAGGGGGGCCTCACTGAAGCTTTCTTT.

The rearrangement joins TRBV19 to TRBJ2-3; D call uncertain. V gave up 3 bases and J gave up 1 base, with 14 bases separating them. CDR3 length: 16 amino acids. Germline assignment: CDR1 LNHDA and CDR2 SQIVND (reference sequence). CDR3 nucleotide sequence: TGTGCCAGTAGTATGCCCGCGGAGATGGGCACAGATACGCAGTATTTT. Residues: CASSMPAEMGTDTQYF.

The chain joins TRBV10-3 to TRBJ2-1, with D perhaps TRBD1 (5 bases). CDR1 ENHRY and CDR2 SYGVKD come from the germline V gene. The CDR3 length is 16 residues. Trimming removed 4 bases at V and 0 bases at J, with 13 bases between. CDR3 bases: TGTGCCATCAGTGGGGGCACGGGTGGCTCCTACAATGAGCAGTTCTTC. It translates to CAISGGTGGSYNEQFF.

This clone was recorded only once. The CDR3 reads CASSAGGARFQPQHF. The CDR3 bases are TGTGCCAGCAGCGCAGGGGGGGCTCGGTTTCAGCCCCAGCATTTT. The chain combines TRBV7-9 with TRBJ1-5; 7 bases are shared with TRBD1. The CDR3 is 15 amino acids. After removal of 5 bases from V and 6 bases from J, the junction contained 10 bases not matched to a gene. Germline V gene sequence: CDR1 SEHNR, CDR2 FQNEAQ (reference sequence).

The chain uses TRBV28 and TRBJ2-7; possibly TRBD1 for D (6 bases). V shed 10 bases and J shed 2 bases, with 21 bases lying between them. Germline CDR1 reads MDHEN; CDR2 reads SYDVKM. The CDR3 is made up of 15 amino acids. CDR3 residues: CAKDRRHQTTYEQYF. In DNA, the CDR3 is TGTGCCAAAGACAGGCGGCACCAGACTACCTACGAGCAGTACTTC.

This chain uses TRBV5-6 with TRBJ1-5, with 7 bases matching TRBD1. Trimming removed 2 bases from V and 1 base from J; junction bases left unmatched: 9. This CDR3 is 17 amino acids long. Germline V gives CDR1 SGHDT, CDR2 YYEEEE. In DNA, the CDR3 is TGTGCCAGCAGCTTTGGGGTAGGGGGCGAGAGCAATCAGCCCCAGCATTTT. The encoded protein is CASSFGVGGESNQPQHF.

This rearrangement joins TRBV7-9 to TRBJ2-5; TRBD2 matches 14 bases. The CDR3 loop spans 15 amino acids. From germline, CDR1 is SEHNR and CDR2 FQNEAQ (reference sequence). Trimming cost V 5 bases and J 4 bases; bases outside gene matches: 3. As DNA, the CDR3 is TGTGCCAGCAGCCCGGGGACTAGCGGGAGAGAGACCCAGTACTTC. Its protein product is CASSPGTSGRETQYF.

The chain has TRBV6-6 and TRBJ1-6; TRBD1 agrees at 8 bases. V dropped 2 bases and J dropped 10; count of bases not matched to a gene: 10. This CDR3 has 16 amino acids. Looked up from germline, CDR1 is MNHNY and CDR2 is SVGAGI (reference sequence). This chain's CDR3 is CASSYPGQGSGSPLHF. The DNA for the CDR3 is TGTGCCAGCAGTTACCCTGGACAGGGATCGGGGTCACCCCTCCACTTT.

This chain links TRBV5-1 with TRBJ1-1, with D possibly matching TRBD1 (6 bases). Germline CDR1 is SGHRS and CDR2 is YFSETQ. There are 15 residues in the CDR3. V lost 3 bases and J lost 2, with 14 bases in between. The CDR3 reads CASSYDRTPNTEAFF. The CDR3 DNA reads as TGCGCCAGCAGCTATGACAGGACCCCTAACACTGAAGCTTTCTTT.

The chain joins TRBV29-1 to TRBJ2-5, with 8 bases matching TRBD1. Germline V gene lookup returns CDR1 SQVTM and CDR2 ANQGSEA. The CDR3 runs 15 residues. The junction had 9 bases not matched to a gene; V was cut back by 3 bases and J by 3 bases. The CDR3 DNA is TGCAGCGTTGAGAGGGACAGGTCGAGGAAAGAGACCCAGTACTTC. Its protein product is CSVERDRSRKETQYF.

This rearrangement joins TRBV6-1 to TRBJ2-7; 10 nucleotides agree with TRBD1. Trimming took 1 base from V and 5 from J; bases not matched to a gene: 14. Germline V gene data show CDR1 as MNHNS and CDR2 as SASEGT. This CDR3 contains 18 residues. The CDR3 DNA reads TGTGCCAGCAGTGAAGAGGTTTTTGTGGGACAGGGGATGGACGAGCAGTACTTC. Translation gives CASSEEVFVGQGMDEQYF.

This rearrangement joins TRBV6-1 to TRBJ2-1; D is unclear. Germline V lookup: CDR1 MNHNS, CDR2 SASEGT. The CDR3 extends over 15 amino acids. Trimming took off 3 bases at V and 9 bases at J, with 18 bases between the two ends. The CDR3 sequence is CASSDVPLVGSEQFF. DNA of the CDR3: TGTGCCAGCAGTGATGTTCCCCTAGTGGGTAGTGAGCAGTTCTTC.

The chain is built from TRBV10-3 and TRBJ2-6; either TRBD1 or TRBD2 may supply D (6 bases each). The germline V gene has CDR1 ENHRY and CDR2 SYGVKD. V lost 3 bases to trimming and J lost 1 base, with 13 bases between them. There are 17 residues in the CDR3. DNA for the CDR3: TGTGCCATCAGTGATGCCGGGGGCGGATCTGGGGCCAACGTCCTGACTTTC. Protein: CAISDAGGGSGANVLTF.

The genes are TRBV5-4 and TRBJ2-1, with a possible D match to TRBD2 (6 bases). Germline CDR1 and CDR2: SGHNT and YYREEE (reference sequence). The CDR3 runs 14 residues. The germline V and J ends were trimmed by 3 bases and 4 bases, with 11 bases remaining between them. CDR3 in amino acids: CASSSGLDYNEQFF. In nucleotides, the CDR3 is TGTGCCAGCAGCTCGGGACTCGATTACAATGAGCAGTTCTTC.